These T cell receptor beta chains were read from a single sample in a study of T-cell memory formation after mild COVID-19. Each CDR3 protein gets one entry after TCRdb re-called the 5' RACE reads with MiXCR. Of more than 14,000 distinct CDR3 sequences listed, about 22% are singletons. The specimen sequenced was PBMCs or a T cell subset sorted from them (not recorded which). The receptors originated from a man aged 18 to 35 who had mild COVID-19 (a few samples of this study predate the infection). Cell type and time point are not known. Each CDR3 is given with its conserved first and last residue. The order of the fields is CDR3 DNA, CDR3 protein, clone size, CDR3 length, D gene, J gene, V gene. D genes are given only for firm matches. Not every row has a clone size; where given, it reads once, few, many or a size class.

TGTGCCAGCAGCATCTCAGCGGGGGAAAGCTCCTACAATGAGCAGTTCTTC CASSISAGESSYNEQFF few 17 TRBD2 TRBJ2-1 TRBV3-1
TGTGCCAGCACCCTAGCTGGACAGGGGGTCGACTATGGCTACACCTTC CASTLAGQGVDYGYTF many 16 TRBD1 TRBJ1-2 TRBV7-8
TGCGCCAGCAGCCGGGGACAGGGAACCCCCTGGCATGGCTACACCTTC CASSRGQGTPWHGYTF many 16 TRBD1 TRBJ1-2 TRBV4-1
TGCAGTGCTGGGGGCCTGGGGAGCAATCAGCCCCAGCATTTT CSAGGLGSNQPQHF many 14 NA TRBJ1-5 TRBV20-1
TGTGCCACTTGGACAGGGAGGAATGAGCAGTTCTTC CATWTGRNEQFF many 12 TRBD1 TRBJ2-1 TRBV2
TGTGCCAGCAGCCCCGGTTGGACGACGGGAATGAACACTGAAGCTTTCTTT CASSPGWTTGMNTEAFF many 17 NA TRBJ1-1 TRBV7-9
TGTGCCAGCAGTTCCGGGACAGGGAGCTCTGGGGCCAACGTCCTGACTTTC CASSSGTGSSGANVLTF NA 17 TRBD1 TRBJ2-6 TRBV7-2
TGTGCCAGCAGCCTTTGGGCGGGGGGGAATGAGCAGTTCTTC CASSLWAGGNEQFF NA 14 TRBD2 TRBJ2-1 TRBV7-9
TGTGCCAGCAGTTTAGGACTAGCGGGCACAGATACGCAGTATTTT CASSLGLAGTDTQYF many 15 TRBD2 TRBJ2-3 TRBV12-3/TRBV12-4
TGTGCCAGCAGTTACTCGATGGCCGGGGAGCTGTTTTTT CASSYSMAGELFF many 13 NA TRBJ2-2 TRBV6-5
TGCAGTGGATTAGCGGGGACAACAGATACGCAGTATTTT CSGLAGTTDTQYF many 13 TRBD2 TRBJ2-3 TRBV20-1
TGCGCCAGACAATTCCCGGACAGGATGTACCAAGAGACCCAGTACTTC CARQFPDRMYQETQYF NA 16 TRBD1 TRBJ2-5 TRBV5-1
TGTGCCACCAGTTTAGGTCCCATACATACGCTGTATTTT CATSLGPIHTLYF NA 13 NA TRBJ2-3 TRBV12-3/TRBV12-4
TGTGCCAGCAGCCCCGAACAGGGGCAGAACACCGGGGAGCTGTTTTTT CASSPEQGQNTGELFF many 16 TRBD1 TRBJ2-2 TRBV4-2
TGTGCCAGCAGTCCCCTCGCCCTAGCGGGGGCCTACAATGAGCAGTTCTTC CASSPLALAGAYNEQFF many 17 TRBD2 TRBJ2-1 TRBV6-4
TGCAGTGCTAGAGACCGGCCGACAGTTTGGGGGCAGCCCCAGCATTTT CSARDRPTVWGQPQHF few 16 NA TRBJ1-5 TRBV20-1
TGCAGTGCCGCCGGATACGAAGAGACCCAGTACTTC CSAAGYEETQYF many 12 NA TRBJ2-5 TRBV20-1
TGTGCCAGTAGTATATCTGCATCATTGCCCCAGCATTTT CASSISASLPQHF many 13 NA TRBJ1-5 TRBV19
TGTGCCAGCAGTCATTGGGAGACTAGCGGGCATAATGAGCAGTTCTTC CASSHWETSGHNEQFF NA 16 TRBD2 TRBJ2-1 TRBV6-4
TGTGCCAGCAGCTTAGCGTTGGTTCCCTACAATGAGCAGTTCTTC CASSLALVPYNEQFF medium-sized 15 NA TRBJ2-1 TRBV7-6
TGTGCCAGCAGCCCCCGTAGGGTTCCCTACGAGCAGTACTTC CASSPRRVPYEQYF many 14 NA TRBJ2-7 TRBV9
TGTGCCACCAGTGACTGGGACAGGGAAGAGACCCAGTACTTC CATSDWDREETQYF NA 14 TRBD1 TRBJ2-5 TRBV24-1
TGTGCCAGCAGTGAATGGGATACGCAGTATTTT CASSEWDTQYF many 11 NA TRBJ2-3 TRBV25-1
TGTGCCAGCAGCTTCCGGGACACACCCTACAATGAGCAGTTCTTC CASSFRDTPYNEQFF NA 15 NA TRBJ2-1 TRBV7-6
TGCGCCAGCAGCCAAGGTGAATACGTCAAAAACATTCAGTACTTC CASSQGEYVKNIQYF many 15 NA TRBJ2-4 TRBV4-1
TGTGCCAGCAGCCGAGAGGGTAGCGTAGGCAATGAGCAGTTCTTC CASSREGSVGNEQFF NA 15 NA TRBJ2-1 TRBV12-3/TRBV12-4
TGCGCCAGCAGCCCCTCGGTCGGGGTTAGCACAGATACGCAGTATTTT CASSPSVGVSTDTQYF NA 16 NA TRBJ2-3 TRBV4-1
TGTGCCATCAGTGATCAGCGGGGGGCCTCCAATGAGCAGTTCTTC CAISDQRGASNEQFF many 15 TRBD2 TRBJ2-1 TRBV10-3
TGTGCCAGCAGTCGTTATTCGGACAGGGGCAATGAGCAGTTCTTC CASSRYSDRGNEQFF NA 15 TRBD1 TRBJ2-1 TRBV28
TGTGCCAGCAGCCCCGAGGACTATCCTTTGTACCAAGAGACCCAGTACTTC CASSPEDYPLYQETQYF many 17 NA TRBJ2-5 TRBV6-5
TGTGCCAGCAGCTACGGGGGGGCCGCAGATACGCAGTATTTT CASSYGGAADTQYF many 14 TRBD2 TRBJ2-3 TRBV5-4
TGCGCCAGCAGCCCTAGTCCCGGGACATACAACACTGAAGCTTTCTTT CASSPSPGTYNTEAFF many 16 NA TRBJ1-1 TRBV5-1
TGCGCCAGCAGCCCGACGGAAGGACAGGCCTCCTACGAGCAGTACTTC CASSPTEGQASYEQYF NA 16 TRBD1 TRBJ2-7 TRBV4-1
TGTGCCAGCAGTTTAGTCGAAAAACTGTTTTTT CASSLVEKLFF many 11 NA TRBJ1-4 TRBV12-3/TRBV12-4
TGCGCCAGCAGCCAAGAAGGACAGAACACTGAAGCTTTCTTT CASSQEGQNTEAFF NA 14 NA TRBJ1-1 TRBV4-1
TGCGCCAGCAGCCAAGCTTTACAGCTCCAAGAGACCCAGTACTTC CASSQALQLQETQYF many 15 NA TRBJ2-5 TRBV4-3
TGTGCCAGCAGCTCGACAGGGGGCGATGAGCAGTTCTTC CASSSTGGDEQFF few 13 TRBD1 TRBJ2-1 TRBV11-2
TGCGCCAGCAGCTTTAACCCCGCGGAGGCCGAGCAGTACTTC CASSFNPAEAEQYF many 14 NA TRBJ2-7 TRBV5-1
TGCAGTGCTAGGGCCGGACCCTATAGCAATCAGCCCCAGCATTTT CSARAGPYSNQPQHF many 15 NA TRBJ1-5 TRBV20-1
TGCGCCAGCAGCCAAGAGGCGGAAGTCGGGGAAAAACTGTTTTTT CASSQEAEVGEKLFF many 15 NA TRBJ1-4 TRBV4-3
TGTGCCAGCCTAACTGACGGAGACAATGAGCAGTTCTTC CASLTDGDNEQFF NA 13 NA TRBJ2-1 TRBV21-1
TGTGCCAGCAGCCCTCGACTACCCCTCCCCCCTCTTCAAGAGACCCAGTACTTC CASSPRLPLPPLQETQYF many 18 NA TRBJ2-5 TRBV13
TGTGCCATCGTGGGGGCTAGCGATCAGCCCCAGCATTTT CAIVGASDQPQHF many 13 NA TRBJ1-5 TRBV6-4
TGCAGTGCTGCGGTCTGGGACGCTAACTATGGCTACACCTTC CSAAVWDANYGYTF many 14 NA TRBJ1-2 TRBV20-1
TGTGCCAGCAGTTACGCGGGAGGGTACAATGAGCAGTTCTTC CASSYAGGYNEQFF NA 14 TRBD2 TRBJ2-1 TRBV6-5
TGTGCCAGCAGCTTGGGGGGGGAAAGTCAGCCCCAGCATTTT CASSLGGESQPQHF many 14 NA TRBJ1-5 TRBV7-9
TGTGCCAGCAGCTTAGTTATGGAGGCTGGCACAGATACGCAGTATTTT CASSLVMEAGTDTQYF few 16 NA TRBJ2-3 TRBV7-9
TGTGCCAGCAGTTATCCGTATCCTCGGGCCTACACAGATACGCAGTATTTT CASSYPYPRAYTDTQYF NA 17 NA TRBJ2-3 TRBV6-2/TRBV6-3
TGCGCCAGCAGCACTACAGGTGCCGGCTATGGCTACACCTTC CASSTTGAGYGYTF NA 14 NA TRBJ1-2 TRBV5-1
TGCAGTGCCCGGGGACTAGCGGGAGGAGGGACGCAGTTCTTC CSARGLAGGGTQFF NA 14 TRBD2 TRBJ2-1 TRBV20-1